This T cell receptor beta chain was identified during a study of cytomegalovirus exposure and HLA in healthy donors. The germline V and J ends were trimmed by 5 bases and 6 bases, with 10 bases remaining between them. The germline CDR1 and CDR2 sequences are SGHVS and FNYEAQ. The CDR3 totals 13 residues. As concerns this clone: The target antigen is unknown.

General observations from the study: The study put 150 to 200 TCR beta chains on its list as cytomegalovirus-associated.

60 Vbeta and 13 Jbeta primers were used in PCR. Some clones are missing from TCRdb's copy, which holds only in-frame ones; the method was immunoSEQ multiplex PCR. The table lists roughly 100,000 clones, 55% to 70% of them singletons, with about 22% in the top ten. This TCR came from a woman aged 45-65 years in good health and CMV-seropositive. The source material was PBMCs. The J gene is TRBJ1-4, the V gene TRBV7-6, with D unclear. Here the CDR3 DNA reads TGTGCCAGCAGCCCCGGGGTGGATGAAAAACTGTTTTTT. Protein: CASSPGVDEKLFF. Drawing the rest from reference TRBV7-6 and TRBJ1-4, the complete variable domain is GAGVSQSPRYKVTKRGQDVALRCDPISGHVSLYWYRQALGQGPEFLTYFNYEAQQDKSGLPNDRFSAERPEGSISTLTIQRTEQRDSAMYRCASSPGVDEKLFFGSGTQLSVL.